One and the same sample provided the 21 T cell receptor beta chains below, sequenced in a study of graft-versus-host responses after intestinal transplantation. Profiled with immunoSEQ multiplex PCR; TCRdb holds only in-frame clones, not every one. The sample carries about 100,000 clones, more than 75% recorded once. Their recognized antigens are unknown. Sequenced here: unstimulated CD4+ T cells sorted from spleen or lymph node cells, sampled before transplant. Receptors originate from a human donor who was the organ donor for an intestinal transplant.

With respect to this clone: Distinct nucleotide sequences in the sample also encode this CDR3. This chain uses TRBV5-1 with TRBJ1-5; the match to TRBD1 covers 8 bases. Trimming at V came to 1 base and at J to 5 bases, leaving 2 bases not matched to a gene. The germline gives CDR1 SGHRS, CDR2 YFSETQ. The CDR3 has 14 residues. CDR3 residues: CASSLTGGDQPQHF. The CDR3 coding sequence is TGCGCCAGCAGCTTGACAGGGGGGGATCAGCCCCAGCATTTT.

The rearrangement links TRBV7-6 to TRBJ2-5; 9 bases agree with TRBD2. The germline CDR1 and CDR2 sequences are SGHVS and FNYEAQ. J lost 4 bases, V lost 3 bases, and 12 bases had no gene match. This CDR3 is built from 17 residues. The CDR3, as DNA: TGTGCCAGCAGCTTGGGCGGGGGGGCCCCGGGGAGAGAGACCCAGTACTTC. It is translated as CASSLGGGAPGRETQYF.

The J gene is TRBJ1-2, the V gene TRBV30, with 7 bases identical to TRBD1. V was pared by 2 bases and J by 3 bases, with 9 bases of the junction left unmatched. The CDR3 contains 15 residues. Per germline, CDR1 GTSNPN and CDR2 SVGIG (reference sequence). CDR3 residues: CAWSLVRDSHYGYTF. The CDR3 DNA reads TGTGCCTGGAGTTTGGTCCGGGACAGCCACTATGGCTACACCTTC.

The J gene is TRBJ2-4, the V gene TRBV7-8, with 15 positions matching TRBD2. V shed 5 bases, J shed 1 base, and the junction held 12 bases outside the gene matches. The V gene's germline CDR1 is SGHVS and CDR2 FQNEAQ. The CDR3 is 20 residues long. CDR3 nucleotide sequence: TGTGCCAGCAGCGTCCCGGGACTAGCGGGGGGCATGGGGGCCAAAAACATTCAGTACTTC. Translated, it gives CASSVPGLAGGMGAKNIQYF.

The CDR3 DNA is TGTGCCTGGAAAAGGGACAGGGGAAGAACAGATACGCAGTATTTT. Its protein is CAWKRDRGRTDTQYF. The chain uses TRBV30 and TRBJ2-3; 10 nucleotides align to TRBD1. V was pared by 4 bases and J by 3 bases, with 7 bases of the junction left unmatched. This CDR3 is built from 15 residues. The germline V gene encodes CDR1 GTSNPN and CDR2 SVGIG (reference sequence).

The genes are TRBV6-1 and TRBJ2-5; TRBD1 agrees at 7 bases. The J call may be in error: the DNA end matches TRBJ2-7 better. The V gene's germline CDR1 is MNHNS and CDR2 SASEGT. The CDR3 contains 16 residues. The CDR3: CASSVGRGPARGEQYF. CDR3 nucleotides: TGTGCCAGCAGTGTAGGTAGGGGGCCTGCGCGAGGCGAGCAGTACTTC.

To note about this clone: Other DNA sequences in this specimen translate into the identical CDR3. The chain uses TRBV2 and TRBJ1-1; tentative D call: TRBD1 (6 bases). Trimming took off 4 bases at V and 2 bases at J, with 8 bases between the two ends. This CDR3 region has 13 residues. The germline CDR1 and CDR2 sequences are SNHLY and FYNNEI. CDR3 DNA: TGTGCCAGCAGTGTACAGGGAAACACTGAAGCTTTCTTT. This translates into CASSVQGNTEAFF.

This clone was detected only once. The J gene is TRBJ2-5, the V gene TRBV29-1; D is undetermined. Germline assignment: CDR1 SQVTM and CDR2 ANQGSEA. The CDR3 has 13 amino acids. V shed 4 bases and J shed 1 base, with 10 bases lying between them. Here the CDR3 DNA reads TGCAGCGTTGCCGGCAGGAGCCAAGAGACCCAGTACTTC. It encodes CSVAGRSQETQYF.

The table lists this clone with a few counts. V and J are TRBV7-9 and TRBJ2-7, with unresolved D. The CDR3 is 15 amino acids. V was pared by 2 bases and J by 3 bases, with 14 bases between. The germline V gene has CDR1 SEHNR and CDR2 FQNEAQ (reference sequence). This CDR3 reads CASSLSRPNYYEQYF. In DNA, the CDR3 is TGTGCCAGCAGCTTAAGCAGGCCTAACTACTACGAGCAGTACTTC.

The J gene is TRBJ2-6, the V gene TRBV28; a possible D gene is TRBD1 (5 bases). The V and J ends lost 3 bases and 0 bases respectively, with 15 bases between them. Germline values: CDR1 MDHEN, CDR2 SYDVKM. The length of the CDR3 is 18 residues. As DNA, the CDR3 is TGTGCCAGCAGTTTTGTCCAGGGTCCCCACTCTGGGGCCAACGTCCTGACTTTC. This gives the protein CASSFVQGPHSGANVLTF.

This rearrangement joins TRBV5-1 to TRBJ2-3, with 9 bases aligning to TRBD1. With V trimmed by 1 base and J by 8 bases, 17 bases remained unmatched. The CDR3 length is 18 residues. Germline-derived CDR1 and CDR2 are SGHRS and YFSETQ. CDR3 DNA sequence: TGCGCCAGCAGCTTGACACCCTTGGGACAGGGAGCGTTGGGTACGCAGTATTTT. It translates to CASSLTPLGQGALGTQYF.

V is TRBV7-2 and J is TRBJ2-4, with 11 bases lining up with TRBD2. This CDR3 comprises 16 residues. Germline V gene data show CDR1 as SGHTA and CDR2 as FQGNSA. J lost 7 bases, V lost 4 bases, and 9 bases had no gene match. The CDR3 here is CASSSDTSGGENIQYF. In DNA, the CDR3 is TGTGCCAGCAGCTCAGACACTAGCGGGGGCGAGAACATTCAGTACTTC.

This clone was observed a handful of times. This sequence joins TRBV7-9 and TRBJ1-5, with D maybe TRBD1 (6 bases). The CDR3 covers 14 residues. Germline V gene lookup returns CDR1 SEHNR and CDR2 FQNEAQ (reference sequence). V was cut by 5 bases and J by 1 base, with 9 bases left in between. The CDR3 bases are TGTGCCAGCAGCGCGGGACAAAGCAATCAGCCCCAGCATTTT. Encoded protein: CASSAGQSNQPQHF.

In its sample, this clone was seen once. The chain links TRBV9 to TRBJ1-6; 7 nucleotides agree with TRBD1. Looked up from germline, CDR1 is SGDLS and CDR2 is YYNGEE. After removal of 2 bases from V and 8 bases from J, the junction contained 7 bases not matched to a gene. This CDR3 is 15 amino acids long. The CDR3 DNA reads as TGTGCCAGCAGCGTTTGGGACAGCATTGATTCACCCCTCCACTTT. It is translated as CASSVWDSIDSPLHF. Full variable domain (missing parts from reference TRBV9 and TRBJ1-6): DSGVTQTPKHLITATGQRVTLRCSPRSGDLSVYWYQQSLDQGLQFLIQYYNGEERAKGNILERFSAQQFPDLHSELNLSSLELGDSALYFCASSVWDSIDSPLHFGNGTRLTVT.

The chain links TRBV6-6 to TRBJ1-1; no definite D call. The CDR3 spans 10 residues. V was pared by 6 bases and J by 8 bases, with 7 bases between. Per the germline V gene, CDR1 is MNHNY and CDR2 is SVGAGI (reference sequence). CDR3 coding DNA: TGTGCCAGCAGATGGAGGGAAGCTTTCTTT. It translates to CASRWREAFF.

The gene calls are TRBV5-1 and TRBJ2-3, with unresolved D. Per the germline V gene, CDR1 is SGHRS and CDR2 is YFSETQ. This CDR3 has 14 residues. V lost 0 bases and J 6 bases, leaving 11 bases between the germline ends. CDR3 sequence reads: CASSLGPTMDTQYF. In DNA, the CDR3 is TGCGCCAGCAGCTTGGGCCCCACGATGGATACGCAGTATTTT.

The sample holds one count of this clone. This chain joins TRBV2 and TRBJ1-2; maybe TRBD1 (5 bases). The CDR3 has 14 residues. V shed 0 bases and J shed 7 bases, with 12 bases lying between them. Germline V gene sequence: CDR1 SNHLY, CDR2 FYNNEI. CDR3 nucleotide sequence: TGTGCCAGCAGTGAAGCGCGCAGGGCGAGTGGCTACACCTTC. Its translation is CASSEARRASGYTF.

This clone was recorded only once. V and J are TRBV7-9 and TRBJ1-4; D uncertain. Trimming stripped 1 base from V and 6 bases from J, with 6 bases between. The CDR3 runs 13 residues. The germline V gene encodes CDR1 SEHNR and CDR2 FQNEAQ (reference sequence). The CDR3 region is CASSLGVDEKLFF. CDR3 coding DNA: TGTGCCAGCAGCTTAGGGGTGGATGAAAAACTGTTTTTT.

The chain uses TRBV5-1 and TRBJ2-3, with D possibly being TRBD1 (6 bases). The CDR3 is made up of 15 amino acids. The germline gives CDR1 SGHRS, CDR2 YFSETQ. The V gene lost 0 bases and the J gene lost 3 bases, with 11 bases spanning the gap. Here the CDR3 DNA reads TGCGCCAGCAGCTTGGACAGGGTGGCAACAGATACGCAGTATTTT. Translated, it gives CASSLDRVATDTQYF.

As for this clone: Within the sample, other DNA sequences also encode this same CDR3. The chain joins TRBV30 to TRBJ1-6, with D hard to call. Trimming cost V 0 bases and J 7 bases, with 7 bases left between them. The CDR3 totals 13 residues. CDR1 is GTSNPN and CDR2 is SVGIG in the germline V gene (reference sequence). The CDR3: CAWSVLGNSPLHF. The CDR3 DNA reads as TGTGCCTGGAGTGTGCTGGGGAATTCACCCCTCCACTTT.

The gene calls are TRBV5-1 and TRBJ2-2; TRBD1 aligns across 8 bases. The CDR3 sequence is 14 residues long. The germline V gene encodes CDR1 SGHRS and CDR2 YFSETQ. With 3 bases clipped from V and 5 bases from J, the junction kept 3 bases outside the gene matches. CDR3 in DNA: TGCGCCAGCAGCTCGGGACAGGAGACCGGGGAGCTGTTTTTT. Translating gives CASSSGQETGELFF.